This TCR beta chain is from a study of T-cell memory formation after mild COVID-19. Via MiXCR, TCRdb re-called the 5' RACE reads, giving one row per CDR3 protein. The sample records about half a million distinct CDR3 sequences, 15% to 20% being singletons. The germline gives CDR1 MNHEY, CDR2 SVGAGI. CDR3 length equals 15 residues. Trimming took off 9 bases at V and 2 bases at J, with 18 bases between the two ends. This chain joins TRBV6-5 and TRBJ2-3; the D call may be TRBD1 or TRBD2 (5 bases each). The sequenced material came from PBMCs or a T cell subset sorted from them (not recorded which). The sequence came from an adult woman who had mild COVID-19 (a few samples of this study predate the infection). Cell type and time point are not known. CDR3 in DNA: TGTGCCAGGGGACGGGCCTCTCTCCTCACAGATACGCAGTATTTT. As protein: CARGRASLLTDTQYF.